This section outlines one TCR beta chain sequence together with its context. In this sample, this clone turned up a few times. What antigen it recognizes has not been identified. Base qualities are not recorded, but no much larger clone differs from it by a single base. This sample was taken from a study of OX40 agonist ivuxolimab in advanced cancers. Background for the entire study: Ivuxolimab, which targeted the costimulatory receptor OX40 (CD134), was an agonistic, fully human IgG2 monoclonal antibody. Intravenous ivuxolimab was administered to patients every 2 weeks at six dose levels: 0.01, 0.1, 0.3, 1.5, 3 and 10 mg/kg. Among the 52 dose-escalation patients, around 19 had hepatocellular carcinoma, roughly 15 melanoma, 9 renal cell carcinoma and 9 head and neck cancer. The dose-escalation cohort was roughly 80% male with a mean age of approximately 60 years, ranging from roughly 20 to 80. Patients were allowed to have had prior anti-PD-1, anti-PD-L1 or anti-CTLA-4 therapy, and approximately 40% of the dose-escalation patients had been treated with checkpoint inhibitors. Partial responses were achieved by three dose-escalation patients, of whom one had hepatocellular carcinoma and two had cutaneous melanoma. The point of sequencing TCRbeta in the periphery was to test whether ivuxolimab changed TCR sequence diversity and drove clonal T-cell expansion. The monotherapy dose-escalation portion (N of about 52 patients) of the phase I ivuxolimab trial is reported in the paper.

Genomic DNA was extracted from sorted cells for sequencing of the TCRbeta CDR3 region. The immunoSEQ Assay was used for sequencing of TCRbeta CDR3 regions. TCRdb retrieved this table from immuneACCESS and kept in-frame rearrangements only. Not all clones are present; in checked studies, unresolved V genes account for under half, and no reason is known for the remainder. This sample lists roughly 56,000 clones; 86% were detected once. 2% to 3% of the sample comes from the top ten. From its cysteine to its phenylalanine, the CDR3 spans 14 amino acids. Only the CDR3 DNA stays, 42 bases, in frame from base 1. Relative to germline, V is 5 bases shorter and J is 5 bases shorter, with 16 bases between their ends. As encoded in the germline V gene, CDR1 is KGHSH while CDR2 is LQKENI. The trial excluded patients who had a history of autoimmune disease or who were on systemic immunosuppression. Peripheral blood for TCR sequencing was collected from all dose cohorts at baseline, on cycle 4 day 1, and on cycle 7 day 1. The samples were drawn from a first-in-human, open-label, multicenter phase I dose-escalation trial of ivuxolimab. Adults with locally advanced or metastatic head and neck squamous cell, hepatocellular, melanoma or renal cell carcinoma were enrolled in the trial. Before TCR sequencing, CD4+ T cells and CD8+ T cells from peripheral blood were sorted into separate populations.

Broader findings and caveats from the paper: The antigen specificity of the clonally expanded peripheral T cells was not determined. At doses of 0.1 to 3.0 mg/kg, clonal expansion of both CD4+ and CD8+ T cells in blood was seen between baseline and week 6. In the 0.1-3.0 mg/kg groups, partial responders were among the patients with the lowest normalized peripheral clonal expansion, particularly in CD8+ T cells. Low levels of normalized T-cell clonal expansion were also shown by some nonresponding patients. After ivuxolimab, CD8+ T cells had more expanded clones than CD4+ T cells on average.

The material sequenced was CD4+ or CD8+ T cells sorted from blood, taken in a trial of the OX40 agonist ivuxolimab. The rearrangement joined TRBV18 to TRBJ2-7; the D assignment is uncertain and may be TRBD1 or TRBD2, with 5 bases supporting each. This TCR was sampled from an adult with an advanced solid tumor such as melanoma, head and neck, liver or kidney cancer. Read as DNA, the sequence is TGTGCCAGCTCAGAACCTAGGGGACGGGACGAGCAGTACTTC. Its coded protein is CASSEPRGRDEQYF.